Listed below are T cell receptor beta chains from one sample, sequenced in a study of blood T cell repertoires in COVID-19. This table comes from immunoSEQ multiplex PCR, and its TCRdb copy is limited to in-frame clones, with some not included. The profile shows 250,000 or so clones, around 80% of them singletons. The sequenced sample was peripheral blood. Receptors were obtained from a woman older than 75 with acute or convalescent COVID-19. The conserved cysteine and the conserved F or W are not part of the CDR3 here. The order of the fields is J gene, CDR3 length, D gene, V gene, CDR3 protein. The D gene is left open where the match is weak.

TRBJ1-1 | 13 | . | TRBV15 | ATSRPSFSNTEAF
TRBJ2-5 | 13 | TRBD1 | TRBV11-2 | ASSPRTGLKETQY
TRBJ2-2 | 15 | TRBD2 | TRBV4-3 | ASSQVSLAENTGELF
TRBJ2-7 | 13 | TRBD1 | TRBV28 | ASNHGTGTTYEQY
TRBJ1-1 | 15 | TRBD1 | TRBV18 | ASSPPGTGSVRSEAF
TRBJ2-3 | 15 | . | TRBV7-9 | ASSSPGGLRGTDTQY
TRBJ2-4 | 14 | TRBD2 | TRBV7-3 | ASSPQAGGAKNIQY
TRBJ2-7 | 11 | . | TRBV24-1 | ATSDPGSYEQY
TRBJ2-2 | 15 | TRBD2 | TRBV7-9 | ASRSTLTGGGTGELF
TRBJ2-3 | 11 | TRBD2 | TRBV27 | ASSGTSGNTQY